This record looks at one TCR beta chain sequence and its context. A junction boundary mismatches the germline segment, possibly from a read error. This same CDR3 is encoded by further DNA sequences in the sample. Germline-derived CDR1 and CDR2 are MNHNS and SASEGT. The CDR3 contains 13 residues. The data derive from a study of OX40 agonist ivuxolimab in advanced cancers. Study details: A mean age of 60 years, range about 20 to 79, was recorded, and approximately 79% were male.

TCRdb keeps only in-frame clones here, not all; method: immunoSEQ multiplex PCR. This sample has 60,000 to 75,000 clones, with approximately 90% found just once. The clonotype originates from an adult with an advanced solid tumor such as melanoma, head and neck, liver or kidney cancer. The sample in question was CD4+ or CD8+ T cells sorted from blood, obtained in a trial of the OX40 agonist ivuxolimab. This sequence joins TRBV6-1 and TRBJ1-5, with a weak D call TRBD1 (5 bases). Here the CDR3 reads CASLQMGGQPQHF. The CDR3 DNA reads TGCGCCAGCCTTCAAATGGGGGGACAGCCCCAGCATTTT.